A single sample gave rise to the 3 T cell receptor beta chains below, sequenced in a study of sequential checkpoint blockade in melanoma. Regarding treatment: randomized to nivolumab then ipilimumab (arm A) or the reverse (arm B). The data were produced by immunoSEQ multiplex PCR, yet TCRdb's version contains in-frame clones alone and is incomplete. Of over 8,500 clones listed, 78% are singletons. Sequenced material: CD8+ T cells sorted from blood (inferred from file names), taken from a patient given nivolumab and ipilimumab in sequence. These receptors all stem from a human donor with melanoma.

The chain employs TRBV2 and TRBJ2-7, with TRBD2 matching 7 bases. Germline CDR1 is SNHLY and CDR2 is FYNNEI. The CDR3 consists of 14 residues. V shed 5 bases and J 2 bases; nucleotides not matched to a gene: 6. The CDR3 is CASSSEAGPYEQYF. The CDR3 DNA reads as TGTGCCAGCAGTTCCGAAGCGGGGCCCTACGAGCAGTACTTC.

The gene calls are TRBV5-1 and TRBJ2-1; 12 bases are a match to TRBD2. This CDR3 contains 15 residues. Per the germline V gene, CDR1 is SGHRS and CDR2 is YFSETQ. J lost 6 bases, V lost 4 bases, and 5 bases had no gene match. DNA of the CDR3: TGCGCCAGCAGCCTAGCGGGAGGGCCCCCCAATGAGCAGTTCTTC. Translating gives CASSLAGGPPNEQFF.

The rearrangement joins TRBV27 to TRBJ1-6; D perhaps matches TRBD1 (5 bases). Germline lookup yields CDR1 MNHEY and CDR2 SMNVEV (reference sequence). Trimming took off 5 bases at V and 2 bases at J, with 19 bases between the two ends. The CDR3 runs to 18 residues. CDR3 protein: CASSRTRVGITYNSPLHF. As DNA, the CDR3 is TGTGCCAGCAGTCGGACCAGGGTGGGGATCACCTATAATTCACCCCTCCACTTT.